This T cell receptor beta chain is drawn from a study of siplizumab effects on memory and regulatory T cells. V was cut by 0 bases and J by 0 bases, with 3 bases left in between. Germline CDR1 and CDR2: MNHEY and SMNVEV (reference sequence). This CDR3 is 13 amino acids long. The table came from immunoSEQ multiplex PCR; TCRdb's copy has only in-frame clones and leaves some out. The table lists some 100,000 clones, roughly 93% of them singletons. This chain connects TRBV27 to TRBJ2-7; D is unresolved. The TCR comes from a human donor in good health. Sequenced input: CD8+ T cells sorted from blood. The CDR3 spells CASSLSFSYEQYF. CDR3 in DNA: TGTGCCAGCAGTTTATCGTTCTCCTACGAGCAGTACTTC.